This entry lists 5 T cell receptor beta chains sequenced from one sample in a study of radiotherapy plus CTLA-4 blockade in lung cancer. Clones were sequenced by immunoSEQ multiplex PCR, and TCRdb holds only the in-frame ones, with some missing. The sample has some 38,000 clones, around three quarters seen once. Source: peripheral blood, taken from a patient treated with radiotherapy plus ipilimumab. The receptors were gathered from a human donor with non-small cell lung cancer who had stable disease on radiotherapy plus ipilimumab.

This clone has only one observation. V and J are TRBV5-1 and TRBJ2-3, with 9 nucleotides matching TRBD2. J was trimmed by 2 bases and V by 0 bases; bases with no gene match: 1. The CDR3 spans 15 residues. Germline V gene data show CDR1 as SGHRS and CDR2 as YFSETQ. CDR3 amino acids: CASSLASGITDTQYF. CDR3 coding DNA: TGCGCCAGCAGCTTGGCTAGCGGGATCACAGATACGCAGTATTTT.

The rearrangement joins TRBV7-9 to TRBJ1-1; possibly TRBD1 for D (6 bases). This CDR3 spans 13 amino acids. V lost 5 bases to trimming and J lost 4 bases, with 11 bases between them. In germline, CDR1 is SEHNR, CDR2 FQNEAQ (reference sequence). The CDR3 spells CASSELRGTEAFF. The CDR3 nucleotides read TGTGCCAGCAGCGAACTCAGGGGCACTGAAGCTTTCTTT. The full variable domain, completed using reference TRBV7-9 and TRBJ1-1, is DTGVSQNPRHKITKRGQNVTFRCDPISEHNRLYWYRQTLGQGPEFLTYFQNEAQLEKSRLLSDRFSAERPKGSFSTLEIQRTEQGDSAMYLCASSELRGTEAFFGQGTRLTVV.

The chain carries TRBV27 and TRBJ2-3; maybe TRBD1 (6 bases). V lost 6 bases and J 2 bases, leaving 24 bases between the germline ends. This CDR3 is built from 18 residues. In germline, CDR1 is MNHEY, CDR2 SMNVEV (reference sequence). CDR3 sequence (DNA): TGTGCCAGCAGCTCGGATAGTTTGCAGGGGTTTACCACAGATACGCAGTATTTT. Protein sequence: CASSSDSLQGFTTDTQYF.

The table lists this clone with a few counts. V usage is TRBV7-2 and J usage is TRBJ1-5, with 8 positions matching TRBD1. The CDR3 covers 15 residues. Germline V CDR1 and CDR2: SGHTA, FQGNSA. Unmatched junction bases numbered 5, after V lost 5 bases and J lost 2 bases. For the CDR3, the DNA is TGTGCCAGCAGCGGAGGACAGGGTGGCAATCAGCCCCAGCATTTT. Its translation is CASSGGQGGNQPQHF.

The chain uses TRBV11-2 and TRBJ2-1; 8 bases line up with TRBD2. The germline V gene encodes CDR1 SGHAT and CDR2 FQNNGV. Trimming cost V 5 bases and J 9 bases; bases outside gene matches: 15. This CDR3 spans 16 amino acids. CDR3 amino acids: CASSHVSGGDRTEQFF. The CDR3 bases are TGTGCCAGCAGCCATGTGAGCGGGGGTGATCGAACTGAGCAGTTCTTC.